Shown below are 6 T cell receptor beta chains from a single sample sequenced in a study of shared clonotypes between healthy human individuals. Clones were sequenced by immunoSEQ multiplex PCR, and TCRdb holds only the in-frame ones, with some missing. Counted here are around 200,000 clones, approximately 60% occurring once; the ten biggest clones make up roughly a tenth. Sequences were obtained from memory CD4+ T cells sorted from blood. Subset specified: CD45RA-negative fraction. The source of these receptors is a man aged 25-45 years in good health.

Written as DNA, the CDR3 is TGTGCCAGCAGCTCCCCGGGGAAGGGACAGAGGTGGGAGACCCAGTACTTC. Translation gives CASSSPGKGQRWETQYF. The chain uses TRBV11-2 and TRBJ2-5; TRBD1 matches 7 bases. CDR1 is SGHAT, CDR2 FQNNGV, per germline. The CDR3 is 17 residues long. J was trimmed by 5 bases and V by 4 bases; bases with no gene match: 16.

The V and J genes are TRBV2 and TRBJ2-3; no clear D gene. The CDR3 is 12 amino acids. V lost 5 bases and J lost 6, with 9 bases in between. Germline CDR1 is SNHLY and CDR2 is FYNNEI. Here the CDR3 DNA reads TGTGCCAGCAGTACGGACCGCGATACGCAGTATTTT. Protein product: CASSTDRDTQYF.

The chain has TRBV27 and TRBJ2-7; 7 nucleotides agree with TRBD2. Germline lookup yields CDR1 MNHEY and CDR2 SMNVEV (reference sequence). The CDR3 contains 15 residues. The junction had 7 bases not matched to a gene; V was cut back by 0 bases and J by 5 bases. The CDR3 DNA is TGTGCCAGCAGTTTATCAGGCGGGAGTCGACACGAGCAGTACTTC. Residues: CASSLSGGSRHEQYF.

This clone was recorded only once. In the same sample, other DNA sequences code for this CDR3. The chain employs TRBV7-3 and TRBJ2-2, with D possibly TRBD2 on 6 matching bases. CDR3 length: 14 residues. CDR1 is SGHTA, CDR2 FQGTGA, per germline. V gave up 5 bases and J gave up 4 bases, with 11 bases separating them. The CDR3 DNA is TGTGCCAGCAGCCTGGGAGGTTCCACCGGGGAGCTGTTTTTT. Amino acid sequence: CASSLGGSTGELFF.

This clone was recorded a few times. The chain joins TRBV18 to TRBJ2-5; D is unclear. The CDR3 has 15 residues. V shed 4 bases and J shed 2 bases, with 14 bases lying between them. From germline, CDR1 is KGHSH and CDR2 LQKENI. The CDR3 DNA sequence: TGTGCCAGCTCACAGGACCGAATAAGACAAGAGACCCAGTACTTC. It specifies CASSQDRIRQETQYF.

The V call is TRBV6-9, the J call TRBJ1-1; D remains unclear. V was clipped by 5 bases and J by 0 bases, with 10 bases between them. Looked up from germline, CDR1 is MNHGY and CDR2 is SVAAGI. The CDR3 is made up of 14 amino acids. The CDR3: CASSPRKLNTEAFF. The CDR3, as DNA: TGTGCCAGCAGTCCAAGAAAGCTGAACACTGAAGCTTTCTTT.